Shown below are 20 T cell receptor beta chains from a single sample sequenced in a study of blood T cell repertoires in COVID-19. Some clones are missing from TCRdb's copy, which holds only in-frame ones; the method was immunoSEQ multiplex PCR. This repertoire shows 100,000 to 150,000 clones, about 85% found once; its top ten account for just over 6.5%. The sample comprised peripheral blood. These receptor sequences come from a man older than 75 with active or convalescent COVID-19.

The chain couples TRBV4-1 to TRBJ1-1; D is undetermined. CDR3 size: 14 residues. The germline CDR1 and CDR2 sequences are MGHRA and YSYEKL. V lost 5 bases, J lost 4 bases, and 14 bases lay in between. The CDR3 nucleotides read TGCGCCAGCAGCACCCGGGAGGAGGGCACTGAAGCTTTCTTT. Amino acid sequence: CASSTREEGTEAFF.

The chain recombines TRBV5-6 with TRBJ2-1, with 7 bases identical to TRBD2. CDR3 length: 15 amino acids. V was pared by 0 bases and J by 9 bases, with 9 bases of the junction left unmatched. CDR1 and CDR2 from the germline V gene are SGHDT and YYEEEE. The CDR3 loop is CASSLAGGGTTEQFF. In nucleotides, the CDR3 is TGTGCCAGCAGCTTGGCTGGCGGGGGAACGACTGAGCAGTTCTTC.

V is TRBV3-1 (or the pseudogene TRBV3-2) and J is TRBJ2-1; TRBD2 matches at 12 bases. Germline loops: CDR1 LGHDT, CDR2 YNNKEL (reference sequence). The junction had 4 bases not matched to a gene; V was cut back by 3 bases and J by 4 bases. The CDR3 sequence is 16 residues long. The CDR3 protein is CASSHPLAGGYNEQFF. CDR3 bases: TGTGCCAGCAGCCACCCACTAGCGGGGGGATACAATGAGCAGTTCTTC.

This clone turned up a few times. This chain uses TRBV5-1 with TRBJ1-6; D uncertain. The CDR3 is 15 amino acids. V lost 1 base, J lost 6 bases, and 11 bases lay in between. Looked up from germline, CDR1 is SGHRS and CDR2 is YFSETQ. Here the CDR3 DNA reads TGCGCCAGCAGCTTGATCGGGTTCGGTAATTCACCCCTCCACTTT. Protein product: CASSLIGFGNSPLHF.

The chain carries TRBV12-3 or TRBV12-4 and TRBJ2-7; TRBD2 aligns across 12 bases. The CDR3 loop spans 13 amino acids. After removal of 4 bases from V and 6 bases from J, the junction contained 1 base not matched to a gene. CDR3 sequence (DNA): TGTGCCAGCAGTTCGGGACTAGCGGGCGAGCAGTACTTC. Protein product: CASSSGLAGEQYF.

The chain links TRBV14 to TRBJ1-4; TRBD1 is a possible D gene (5 bases). V gave up 2 bases and J gave up 10 bases, with 14 bases separating them. The CDR3 length is 14 residues. Germline assignment: CDR1 SGHDN and CDR2 FVKESK. The CDR3 sequence is CASSQSSLGGKLFF. The DNA of the CDR3 is TGTGCCAGCAGCCAAAGTTCTCTCGGGGGAAAACTGTTTTTT.

For this clone: Other DNA sequences from this sample encode an identical CDR3 as well. The V and J genes are TRBV28 and TRBJ1-5, with D maybe TRBD1 (5 bases). The V gene lost 6 bases and the J gene lost 6 bases, with 9 bases spanning the gap. The CDR3 loop spans 12 amino acids. CDR1 MDHEN and CDR2 SYDVKM come from the germline V gene. For the CDR3, the DNA is TGTGCCAGCAGCTCCCAGGGTCAGCCCCAGCATTTT. Translated: CASSSQGQPQHF.

V and J are TRBV7-3 and TRBJ2-1; D remains unclear. The CDR3 spans 15 residues. Germline lookup yields CDR1 SGHTA and CDR2 FQGTGA. Between the trimmed V and J ends, which lost 5 bases and 0 bases, there was a span of 11 bases. The CDR3 DNA is TGTGCCAGCAGCGCGCAGGTACGCTCCTACAATGAGCAGTTCTTC. Encoded protein: CASSAQVRSYNEQFF.

The chain uses TRBV7-2 and TRBJ1-3, with D hard to call. V was cut by 5 bases and J by 3 bases, with 11 bases left in between. CDR3 length: 14 amino acids. CDR1 and CDR2 (germline): SGHTA, FQGNSA. The CDR3 reads CASSKESRGNTIYF. CDR3 coding DNA: TGTGCCAGCAGCAAAGAGTCCCGTGGAAACACCATATATTTT.

The chain employs TRBV10-3 and TRBJ1-2; D call uncertain. V lost 6 bases to trimming and J lost 0 bases, with 14 bases between them. The CDR3 sequence is 15 residues long. Per germline, CDR1 ENHRY and CDR2 SYGVKD. For the CDR3, the DNA is TGTGCCATCAGCACCCGGGATGACGCTAACTATGGCTACACCTTC. Its protein is CAISTRDDANYGYTF.

J is TRBJ1-6 and V is TRBV5-6; D remains unclear. This CDR3 has 15 amino acids. V was cut by 0 bases and J by 9 bases, with 13 bases left in between. Germline CDR1 and CDR2: SGHDT and YYEEEE. CDR3 residues: CASSLGVVAASPLHF. CDR3 nucleotides: TGTGCCAGCAGCTTGGGGGTTGTGGCGGCTTCACCCCTCCACTTT. Based on the CDR3 plus reference TRBV5-6 and TRBJ1-6, the full variable domain is DAGVTQSPTHLIKTRGQQVTLRCSPKSGHDTVSWYQQALGQGPQFIFQYYEEEERQRGNFPDRFSGHQFPNYSSELNVNALLLGDSALYLCASSLGVVAASPLHFGNGTRLTVT.

The V gene is TRBV28, the J gene TRBJ1-2; 9 bases fit TRBD1. CDR1 is MDHEN and CDR2 is SYDVKM in the germline V gene. Trimming removed 6 bases from V and 2 bases from J; junction bases left unmatched: 7. The CDR3 is 15 amino acids. Here the CDR3 DNA reads TGTGCCAGCAGCCGGGACAGGGAGCGGAACTATGGCTACACCTTC. This sequence encodes CASSRDRERNYGYTF.

The CDR3 loop is CASSKGRVPNTEAFF. Here the CDR3 DNA reads TGTGCCAGCAGCAAGGGGAGGGTCCCGAACACTGAAGCTTTCTTT. This chain connects TRBV21-1 to TRBJ1-1. TRBV21-1 is annotated as a pseudogene. The CDR3 covers 15 residues.

The chain has TRBV5-4 and TRBJ2-7; D might be TRBD2 (6 bases). V was trimmed by 1 base and J by 5 bases, leaving 10 bases between them. This CDR3 region has 13 residues. CDR1 and CDR2 from the germline V gene are SGHNT and YYREEE (reference sequence). CDR3 protein: CASSLSSSDEQYF. The CDR3 DNA reads TGTGCCAGCAGCTTGAGTTCTAGCGACGAGCAGTACTTC.

The chain couples TRBV5-4 to TRBJ2-5; 8 bases agree with TRBD2. Germline lookup yields CDR1 SGHNT and CDR2 YYREEE (reference sequence). The V segment lost 0 bases and the J segment 5 bases; nucleotides outside the gene matches: 6. The CDR3 sequence is 15 residues long. The DNA for the CDR3 is TGTGCCAGCAGCTTGGAAGCGGGAGTAAGTGAGACCCAGTACTTC. The encoded protein is CASSLEAGVSETQYF.

This clone was counted once. The V call is TRBV18, the J call TRBJ2-3; no reliable D call. Germline V gene lookup returns CDR1 KGHSH and CDR2 LQKENI. Trimming removed 5 bases at V and 0 bases at J, with 9 bases between. The CDR3 runs to 14 residues. CDR3 loop: CASSADTSTDTQYF. CDR3 in DNA: TGTGCCAGCTCAGCAGACACCAGCACAGATACGCAGTATTTT.

The V gene is TRBV5-1, the J gene TRBJ1-1; TRBD1 matches 7 bases. Germline CDR1 reads SGHRS; CDR2 reads YFSETQ. The CDR3 is 13 residues long. With V trimmed by 3 bases and J by 5 bases, 4 bases remained unmatched. Here the CDR3 DNA reads TGCGCCAGCAGCTCAGCAGGGGGAACTGAAGCTTTCTTT. Translated, it gives CASSSAGGTEAFF.

V usage is TRBV30 and J usage is TRBJ2-5; no reliable D call. V gave up 2 bases and J gave up 5 bases, with 6 bases separating them. The CDR3 is 11 amino acids. CDR1 and CDR2 (germline): GTSNPN, SVGIG (reference sequence). CDR3 region: CAWSREETQYF. CDR3 coding DNA: TGTGCCTGGAGTCGAGAGGAGACCCAGTACTTC.

The chain carries TRBV5-4 and TRBJ2-2, with TRBD1 matching over 10 bases. Germline values: CDR1 SGHNT, CDR2 YYREEE (reference sequence). CDR3 length: 15 amino acids. Trimming cost V 3 bases and J 7 bases; bases outside gene matches: 6. This CDR3 is CASSSRQGADGELFF. The CDR3 DNA reads as TGTGCCAGCAGCTCTCGACAGGGGGCGGACGGGGAGCTGTTTTTT. Supplemented by reference TRBV5-4 and TRBJ2-2, the full variable domain reads ETGVTQSPTHLIKTRGQQVTLRCSSQSGHNTVSWYQQALGQGPQFIFQYYREEENGRGNFPPRFSGLQFPNYSSELNVNALELDDSALYLCASSSRQGADGELFFGEGSRLTVL.

This chain connects TRBV5-4 to TRBJ1-5, with 7 positions matching TRBD1. Looked up from germline, CDR1 is SGHNT and CDR2 is YYREEE (reference sequence). The CDR3 covers 14 residues. The V segment lost 4 bases and the J segment 6 bases; nucleotides outside the gene matches: 7. CDR3 bases: TGTGCCAGCAGCCAGCAGGGGGTGGGTCAGCCCCAGCATTTT. It is translated as CASSQQGVGQPQHF.